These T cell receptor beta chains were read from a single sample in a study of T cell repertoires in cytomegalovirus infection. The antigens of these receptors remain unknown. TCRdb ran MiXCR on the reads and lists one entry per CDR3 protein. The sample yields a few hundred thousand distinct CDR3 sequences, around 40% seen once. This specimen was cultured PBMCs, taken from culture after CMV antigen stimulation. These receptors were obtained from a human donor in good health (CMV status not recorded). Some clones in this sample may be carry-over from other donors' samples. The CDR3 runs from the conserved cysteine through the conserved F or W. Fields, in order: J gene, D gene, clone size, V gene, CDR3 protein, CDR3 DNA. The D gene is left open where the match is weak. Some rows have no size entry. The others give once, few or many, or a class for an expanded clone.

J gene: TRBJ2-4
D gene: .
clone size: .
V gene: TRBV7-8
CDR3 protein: CASSLETTADQYF
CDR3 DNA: TGTGCCAGCAGCTTAGAAACAACGGCCGATCAGTACTTC

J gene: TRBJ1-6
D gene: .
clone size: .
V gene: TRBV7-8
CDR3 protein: CASSWGGGSPLHF
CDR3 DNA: TGTGCCAGCAGCTGGGGGGGGGGATCACCCCTCCACTTT

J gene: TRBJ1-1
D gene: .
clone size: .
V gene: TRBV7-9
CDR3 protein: CASSLRSGDTEAFF
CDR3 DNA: TGTGCCAGCAGCTTAAGGAGTGGGGACACTGAAGCTTTCTTT

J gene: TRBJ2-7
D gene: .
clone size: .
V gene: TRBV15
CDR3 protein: CATSPERWYEQYF
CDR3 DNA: TGTGCCACCAGCCCAGAGAGGTGGTACGAGCAGTACTTC

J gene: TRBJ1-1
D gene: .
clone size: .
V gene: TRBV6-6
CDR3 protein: CASRSKGNTEAFF
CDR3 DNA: TGTGCCAGCAGATCAAAGGGGAACACTGAAGCTTTCTTT

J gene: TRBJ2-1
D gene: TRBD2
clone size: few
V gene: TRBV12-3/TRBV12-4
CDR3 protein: CASRPSGGSKGFF
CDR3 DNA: TGTGCCAGCAGACCTAGCGGCGGGAGCAAGGGGTTCTTC

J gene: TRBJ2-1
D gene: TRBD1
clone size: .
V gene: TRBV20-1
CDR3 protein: CSARVNDRARRAVLNEQFF
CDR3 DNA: TGCAGTGCTAGGGTAAATGACAGGGCAAGACGGGCCGTCTTGAATGAGCAGTTCTTC

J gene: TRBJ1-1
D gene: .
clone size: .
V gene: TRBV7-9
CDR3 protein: CASIPGPSVPAFF
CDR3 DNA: TGTGCCAGCATCCCTGGGCCATCGGTACCGGCTTTCTTT

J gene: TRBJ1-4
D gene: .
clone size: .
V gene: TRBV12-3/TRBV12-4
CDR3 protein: CASSYSEREKLFF
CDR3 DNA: TGTGCCAGCAGCTATAGCGAGAGGGAAAAACTGTTTTTT

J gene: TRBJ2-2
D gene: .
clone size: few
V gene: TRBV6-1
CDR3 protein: CASGAPNTGELFF
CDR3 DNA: TGTGCCAGCGGGGCCCCGAACACCGGGGAGCTGTTTTTT

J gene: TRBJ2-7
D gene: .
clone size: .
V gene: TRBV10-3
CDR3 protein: CATSAGAPSYEQYF
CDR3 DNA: TGTGCCACCTCGGCAGGGGCACCTTCCTACGAGCAGTACTTC

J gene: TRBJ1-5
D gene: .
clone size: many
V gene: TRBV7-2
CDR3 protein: CASSLGSIWPQHF
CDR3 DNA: TGTGCCAGCAGCTTGGGTTCTATTTGGCCCCAGCATTTT

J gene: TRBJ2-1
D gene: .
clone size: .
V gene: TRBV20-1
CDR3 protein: CSVRGWGSNNEQFF
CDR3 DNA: TGCAGTGTCCGGGGTTGGGGGAGCAATAATGAGCAGTTCTTC

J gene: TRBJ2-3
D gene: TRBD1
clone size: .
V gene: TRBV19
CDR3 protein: CASSEDRGRTDTQYF
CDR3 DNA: TGTGCCAGTAGTGAGGACAGGGGGCGAACAGATACGCAGTATTTT

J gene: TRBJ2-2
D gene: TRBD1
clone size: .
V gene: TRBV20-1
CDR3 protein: CSALMGTGDVGELFF
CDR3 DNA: TGCAGTGCCCTAATGGGGACAGGGGATGTCGGGGAGCTGTTTTTT

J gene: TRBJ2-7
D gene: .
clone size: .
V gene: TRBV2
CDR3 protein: CASRGRRESSYEQYF
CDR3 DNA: TGTGCCAGCAGAGGTCGACGGGAGAGCTCCTACGAGCAGTACTTC

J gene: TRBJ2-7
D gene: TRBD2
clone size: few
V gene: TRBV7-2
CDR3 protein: CASSLAATSEFYEQYF
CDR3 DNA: TGTGCCAGCAGCTTAGCGGCTACTAGCGAGTTCTACGAGCAGTACTTC

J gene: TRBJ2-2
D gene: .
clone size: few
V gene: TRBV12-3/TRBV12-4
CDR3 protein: CASRGGFSGELFF
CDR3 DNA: TGTGCCAGCAGAGGGGGTTTTTCCGGGGAGCTGTTTTTT

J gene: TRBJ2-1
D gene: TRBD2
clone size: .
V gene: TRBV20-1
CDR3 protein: CSASPAGGGDLSYNEQFF
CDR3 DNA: TGCAGTGCTAGCCCGGCCGGCGGGGGGGACCTATCCTACAATGAGCAGTTCTTC

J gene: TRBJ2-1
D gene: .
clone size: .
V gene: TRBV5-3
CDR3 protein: CASSLAIVRGMNEQFF
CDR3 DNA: TGTGCCAGCAGCTTGGCAATCGTCCGGGGGATGAATGAGCAGTTCTTC

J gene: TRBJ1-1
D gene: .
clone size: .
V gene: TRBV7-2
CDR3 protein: CASSLPIPHTEAFF
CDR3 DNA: TGTGCCAGCAGCTTACCAATCCCCCACACTGAAGCTTTCTTT

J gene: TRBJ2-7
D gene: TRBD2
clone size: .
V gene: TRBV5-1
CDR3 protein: CASSLVGLAGVGEQYF
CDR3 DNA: TGCGCCAGCAGCTTGGTCGGACTAGCGGGAGTCGGGGAGCAGTACTTC

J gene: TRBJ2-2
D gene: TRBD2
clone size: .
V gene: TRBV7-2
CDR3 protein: CASSSTAGVYTGELFF
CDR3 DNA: TGTGCCAGCAGCTCCACAGCGGGAGTGTACACCGGGGAGCTGTTTTTT

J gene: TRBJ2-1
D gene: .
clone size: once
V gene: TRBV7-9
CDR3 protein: CASSLDSIEQFF
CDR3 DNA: TGTGCCAGCAGCTTAGACTCTATTGAGCAGTTCTTC

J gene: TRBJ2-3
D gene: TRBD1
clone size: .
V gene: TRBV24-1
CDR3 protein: CATSDYRDRGRDTQYF
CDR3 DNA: TGTGCCACCAGTGATTACCGGGACAGGGGTCGGGATACGCAGTATTTT

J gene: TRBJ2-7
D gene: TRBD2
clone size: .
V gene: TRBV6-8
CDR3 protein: CASRTGLAGGEQYF
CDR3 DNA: TGTGCCAGCAGAACTGGACTAGCGGGGGGCGAGCAGTACTTC

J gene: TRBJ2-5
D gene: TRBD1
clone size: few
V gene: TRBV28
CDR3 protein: CASSLRTGDGETQYF
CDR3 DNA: TGTGCCAGCAGTCTCCGGACAGGGGATGGAGAGACCCAGTACTTC

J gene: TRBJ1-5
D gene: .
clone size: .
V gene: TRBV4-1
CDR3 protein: CASSLTGISNQPQHF
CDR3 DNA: TGCGCCAGCAGCCTCACAGGGATTAGCAATCAGCCCCAGCATTTT

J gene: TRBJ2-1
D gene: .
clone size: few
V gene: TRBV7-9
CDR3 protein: CASSLWKTSSYNEQFF
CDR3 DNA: TGTGCCAGCAGCTTATGGAAGACCTCCTCCTACAATGAGCAGTTCTTC

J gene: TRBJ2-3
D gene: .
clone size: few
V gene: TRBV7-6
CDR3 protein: CASSPRDGTGDTQYF
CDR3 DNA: TGTGCCAGCAGCCCTAGAGACGGGACGGGAGATACGCAGTATTTT

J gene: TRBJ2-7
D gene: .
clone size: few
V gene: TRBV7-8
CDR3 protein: CASSNRDMPYEQYF
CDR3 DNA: TGTGCCAGCAGCAACCGGGACATGCCCTACGAGCAGTACTTC

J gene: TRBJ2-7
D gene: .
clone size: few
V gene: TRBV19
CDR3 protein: CASSTRLGEQYF
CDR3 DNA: TGTGCCAGTAGTACCAGACTGGGAGAGCAGTACTTC

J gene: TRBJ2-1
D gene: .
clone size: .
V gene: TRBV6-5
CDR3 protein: CASKGRGSSYNEQFF
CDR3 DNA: TGTGCCAGCAAGGGGAGGGGGAGCTCCTACAATGAGCAGTTCTTC

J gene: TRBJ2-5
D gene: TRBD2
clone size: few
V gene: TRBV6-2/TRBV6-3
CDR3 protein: CASSYPRLAGQETQYF
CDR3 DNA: TGTGCCAGCAGTTATCCGAGACTAGCGGGACAAGAGACCCAGTACTTC

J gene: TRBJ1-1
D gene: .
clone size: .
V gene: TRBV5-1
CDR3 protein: CASSHPGPGTEAFF
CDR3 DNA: TGCGCCAGCAGCCACCCGGGGCCGGGGACTGAAGCTTTCTTT

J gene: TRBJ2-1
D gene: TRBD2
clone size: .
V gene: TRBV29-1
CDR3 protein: CSVEVSSGRAVSYNEQFF
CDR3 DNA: TGCAGCGTTGAAGTTTCTAGCGGGAGGGCCGTGTCCTACAATGAGCAGTTCTTC

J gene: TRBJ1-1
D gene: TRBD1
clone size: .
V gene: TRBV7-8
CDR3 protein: CASSLDRGLDTEAFF
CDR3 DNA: TGTGCCAGCAGCTTAGACAGGGGCTTAGATACTGAAGCTTTCTTT

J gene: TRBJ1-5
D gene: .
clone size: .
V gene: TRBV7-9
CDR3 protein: CASSHKDNQPQHF
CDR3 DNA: TGTGCCAGCAGCCATAAGGACAATCAGCCCCAGCATTTT

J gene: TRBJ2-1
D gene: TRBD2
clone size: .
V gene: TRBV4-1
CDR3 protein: CASSQLAGRSYNEQFF
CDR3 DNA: TGCGCCAGCAGCCAACTAGCGGGGAGATCCTACAATGAGCAGTTCTTC

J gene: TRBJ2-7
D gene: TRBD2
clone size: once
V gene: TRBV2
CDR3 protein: CASSPGLLTYEQYF
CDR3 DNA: TGTGCCAGCAGTCCGGGACTACTAACCTACGAGCAGTACTTC

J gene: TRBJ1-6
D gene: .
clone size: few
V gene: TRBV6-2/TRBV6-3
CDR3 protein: CASSLGQTAYNSPLHF
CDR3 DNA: TGTGCCAGCAGTCTCGGACAAACCGCCTATAATTCACCCCTCCACTTT

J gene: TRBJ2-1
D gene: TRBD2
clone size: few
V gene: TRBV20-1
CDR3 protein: CSARDYTSGNYNEQFF
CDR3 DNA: TGCAGTGCTAGAGATTATACTAGCGGGAACTACAATGAGCAGTTCTTC

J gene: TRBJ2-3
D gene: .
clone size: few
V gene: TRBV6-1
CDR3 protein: CASSEISTDTQYF
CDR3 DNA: TGTGCCAGCAGTGAAATCAGCACAGATACGCAGTATTTT

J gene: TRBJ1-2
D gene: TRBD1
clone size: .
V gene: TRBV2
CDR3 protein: CASSYGQDYGSYTF
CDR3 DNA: TGTGCCAGCAGTTATGGACAGGATTATGGGAGCTACACCTTC

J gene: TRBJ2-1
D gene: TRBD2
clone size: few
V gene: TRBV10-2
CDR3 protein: CASTPGVAGQFF
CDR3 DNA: TGCGCCAGCACCCCGGGGGTAGCGGGTCAGTTCTTC

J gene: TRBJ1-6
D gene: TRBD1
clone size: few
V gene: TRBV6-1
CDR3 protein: CASSVPGQGLSSPLHF
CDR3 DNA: TGTGCCAGCAGTGTTCCGGGACAGGGGTTGAGTTCACCCCTCCACTTT

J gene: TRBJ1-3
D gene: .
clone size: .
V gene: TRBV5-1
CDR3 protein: CASSLAADSGNTIYF
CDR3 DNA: TGCGCCAGCAGCTTGGCCGCGGATTCTGGAAACACCATATATTTT

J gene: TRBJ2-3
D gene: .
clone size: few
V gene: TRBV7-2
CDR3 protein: CASSLALWGQYF
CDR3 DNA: TGTGCCAGCAGCTTAGCACTATGGGGGCAGTATTTT

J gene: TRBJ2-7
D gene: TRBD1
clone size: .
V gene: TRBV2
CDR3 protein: CASRDRGRPYEQYF
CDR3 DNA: TGTGCCAGCAGAGACAGGGGGCGACCCTACGAGCAGTACTTC

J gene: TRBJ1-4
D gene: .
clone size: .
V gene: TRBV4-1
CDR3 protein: CASSPSAGSNEKLFF
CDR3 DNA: TGCGCCAGCAGCCCCTCGGCAGGATCGAATGAAAAACTGTTTTTT

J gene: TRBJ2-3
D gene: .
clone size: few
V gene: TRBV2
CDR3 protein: CASGPTGDTQYF
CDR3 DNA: TGTGCCAGCGGACCAACGGGGGATACGCAGTATTTT

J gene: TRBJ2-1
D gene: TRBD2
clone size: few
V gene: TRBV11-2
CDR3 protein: CASSQGLANEQFF
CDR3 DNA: TGTGCCAGCAGCCAAGGACTAGCGAATGAGCAGTTCTTC

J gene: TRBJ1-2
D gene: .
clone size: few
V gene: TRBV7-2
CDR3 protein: CASSLDLTYGYTF
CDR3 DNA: TGTGCCAGCAGCTTAGATCTGACATATGGCTACACCTTC

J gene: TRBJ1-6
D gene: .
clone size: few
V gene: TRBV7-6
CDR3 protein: CASSPWPFGGNSPLHF
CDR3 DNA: TGTGCCAGCAGCCCATGGCCCTTCGGAGGGAATTCACCCCTCCACTTT

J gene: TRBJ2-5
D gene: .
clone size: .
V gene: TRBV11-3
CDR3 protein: CASSYGVGGRGGETQYF
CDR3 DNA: TGTGCCAGCAGCTACGGGGTTGGGGGGCGAGGAGGAGAGACCCAGTACTTC

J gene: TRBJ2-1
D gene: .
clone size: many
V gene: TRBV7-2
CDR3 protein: CASSLGLTEGHEQFF
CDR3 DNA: TGTGCCAGCAGCTTAGGGTTGACCGAAGGGCATGAGCAGTTCTTC

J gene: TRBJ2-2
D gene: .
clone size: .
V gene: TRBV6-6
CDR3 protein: CASSYSRGELFF
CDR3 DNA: TGTGCCAGCAGTTACTCTCGGGGGGAGCTGTTTTTT

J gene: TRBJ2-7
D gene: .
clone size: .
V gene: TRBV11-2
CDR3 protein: CASSLVGTVSYEQYF
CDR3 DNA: TGTGCCAGCAGCTTAGTTGGGACCGTCTCCTACGAGCAGTACTTC

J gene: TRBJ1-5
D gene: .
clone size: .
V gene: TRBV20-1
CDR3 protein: CSARDRRDSNQPQHF
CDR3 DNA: TGCAGTGCTAGAGATAGGCGGGATAGCAATCAGCCCCAGCATTTT